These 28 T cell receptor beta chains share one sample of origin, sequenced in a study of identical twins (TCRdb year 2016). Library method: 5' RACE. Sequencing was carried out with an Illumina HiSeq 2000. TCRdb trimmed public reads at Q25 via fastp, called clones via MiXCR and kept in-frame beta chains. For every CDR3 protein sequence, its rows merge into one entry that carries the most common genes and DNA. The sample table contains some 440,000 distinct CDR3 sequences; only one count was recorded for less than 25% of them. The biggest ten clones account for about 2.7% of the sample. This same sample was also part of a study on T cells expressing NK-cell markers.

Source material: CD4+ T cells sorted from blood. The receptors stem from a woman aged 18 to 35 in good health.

The CDR3 reads CASSGPGDSEAFF. The CDR3 nucleotides read TGCGCCAGCAGCGGGCCGGGGGACTCTGAAGCTTTCTTT. The chain uses TRBV5-1 and TRBJ1-1; D possibly corresponds to TRBD1 (5 bases). The germline V gene encodes CDR1 SGHRS and CDR2 YFSETQ. The CDR3 consists of 13 residues. V lost 4 bases, J lost 6 bases, and 13 bases lay in between.

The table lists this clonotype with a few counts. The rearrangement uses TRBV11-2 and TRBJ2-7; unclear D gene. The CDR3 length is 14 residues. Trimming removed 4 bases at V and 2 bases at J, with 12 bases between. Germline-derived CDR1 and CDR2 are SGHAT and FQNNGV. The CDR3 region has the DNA TGTGCCAGCAGCTCGCTGACGAGGACCTACGAGCAGTACTTC. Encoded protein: CASSSLTRTYEQYF.

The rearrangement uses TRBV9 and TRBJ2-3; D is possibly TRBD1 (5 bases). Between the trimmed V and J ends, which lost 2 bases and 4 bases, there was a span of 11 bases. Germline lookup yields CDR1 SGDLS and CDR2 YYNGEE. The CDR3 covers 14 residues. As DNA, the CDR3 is TGTGCCAGCAGCGTCTTAGGGGTAGCAGATACGCAGTATTTT. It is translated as CASSVLGVADTQYF.

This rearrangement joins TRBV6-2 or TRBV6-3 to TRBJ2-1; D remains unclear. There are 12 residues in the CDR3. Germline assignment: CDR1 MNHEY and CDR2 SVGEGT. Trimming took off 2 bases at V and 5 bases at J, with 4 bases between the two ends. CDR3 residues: CASSYPDNEQFF. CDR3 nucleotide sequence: TGTGCCAGCAGTTACCCGGACAATGAGCAGTTCTTC.

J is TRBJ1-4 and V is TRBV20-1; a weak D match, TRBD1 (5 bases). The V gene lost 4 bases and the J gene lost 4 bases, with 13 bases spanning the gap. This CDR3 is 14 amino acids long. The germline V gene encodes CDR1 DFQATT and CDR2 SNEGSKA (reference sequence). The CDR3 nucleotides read TGCAGTGCTAATGGGGCAGGCCATAATGAAAAACTGTTTTTT. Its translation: CSANGAGHNEKLFF.

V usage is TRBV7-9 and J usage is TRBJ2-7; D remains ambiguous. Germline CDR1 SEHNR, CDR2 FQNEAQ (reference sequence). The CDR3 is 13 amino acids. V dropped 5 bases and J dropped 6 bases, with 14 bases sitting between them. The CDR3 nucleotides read TGTGCCAGCAGCAACTGTTGTGGAACCGAGCAGTACTTC. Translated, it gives CASSNCCGTEQYF.

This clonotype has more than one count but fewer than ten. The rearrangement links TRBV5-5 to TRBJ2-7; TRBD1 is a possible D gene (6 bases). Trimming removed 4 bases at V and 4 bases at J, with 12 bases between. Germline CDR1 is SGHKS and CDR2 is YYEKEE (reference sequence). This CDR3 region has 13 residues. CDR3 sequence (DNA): TGTGCCAGCAGCGTGTTTCAGGGGTACGAGCAGTACTTC. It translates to CASSVFQGYEQYF.

DNA for the CDR3: TGTGCCAGCAGCTACCGGGGGGCCCTCGAGCAGTACTTC. It encodes CASSYRGALEQYF. The chain carries TRBV7-9 and TRBJ2-7; tentatively, D is TRBD2 (7 bases). The CDR3 runs 13 residues. CDR1 and CDR2 (germline): SEHNR, FQNEAQ (reference sequence). V lost 4 bases and J 6 bases, leaving 13 bases between the germline ends.

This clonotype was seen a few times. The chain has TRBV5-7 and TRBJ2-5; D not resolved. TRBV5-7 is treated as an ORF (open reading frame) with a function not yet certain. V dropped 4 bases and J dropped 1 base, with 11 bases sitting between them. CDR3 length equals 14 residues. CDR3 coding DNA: TGTGCCAGCAGCCCCGGGCGGACCCAAGAGACCCAGTACTTC. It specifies CASSPGRTQETQYF.

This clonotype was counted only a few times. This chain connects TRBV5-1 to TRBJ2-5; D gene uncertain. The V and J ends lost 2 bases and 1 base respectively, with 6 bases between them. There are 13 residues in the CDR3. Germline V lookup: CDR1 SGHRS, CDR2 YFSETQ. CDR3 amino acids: CASSFQVQETQYF. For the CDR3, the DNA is TGCGCCAGCAGCTTTCAGGTCCAAGAGACCCAGTACTTC. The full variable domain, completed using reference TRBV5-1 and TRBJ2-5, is KAGVTQTPRYLIKTRGQQVTLSCSPISGHRSVSWYQQTPGQGLQFLFEYFSETQRNKGNFPGRFSGRQFSNSRSEMNVSTLELGDSALYLCASSFQVQETQYFGPGTRLLVL.

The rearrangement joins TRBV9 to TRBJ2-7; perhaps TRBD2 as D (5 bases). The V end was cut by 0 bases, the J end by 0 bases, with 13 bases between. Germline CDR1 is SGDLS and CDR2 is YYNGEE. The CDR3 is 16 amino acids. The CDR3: CASSVDGIHGSYEQYF. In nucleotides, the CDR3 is TGTGCCAGCAGCGTAGACGGGATCCACGGCTCCTACGAGCAGTACTTC.

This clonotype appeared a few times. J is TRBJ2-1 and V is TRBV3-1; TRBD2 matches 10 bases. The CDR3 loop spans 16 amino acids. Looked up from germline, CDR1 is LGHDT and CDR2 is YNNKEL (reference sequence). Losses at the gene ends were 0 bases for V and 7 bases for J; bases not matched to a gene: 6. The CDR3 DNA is TGTGCCAGCAGCCAAGAAGGTAGCGGGAGGAGAAATGAGCAGTTCTTC. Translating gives CASSQEGSGRRNEQFF.

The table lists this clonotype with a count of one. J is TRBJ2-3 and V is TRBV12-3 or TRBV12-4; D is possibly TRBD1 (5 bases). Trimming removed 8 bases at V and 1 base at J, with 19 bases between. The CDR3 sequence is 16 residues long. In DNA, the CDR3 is TGTGCCAGCTCCCTTAGGCCAGGCAGGGGCACAGATACGCAGTATTTT. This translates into CASSLRPGRGTDTQYF.

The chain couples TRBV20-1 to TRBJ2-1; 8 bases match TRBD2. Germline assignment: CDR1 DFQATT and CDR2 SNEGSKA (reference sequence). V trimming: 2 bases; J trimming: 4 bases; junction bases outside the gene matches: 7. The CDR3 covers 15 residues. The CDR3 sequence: CSARSRLAPYNEQFF. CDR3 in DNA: TGCAGTGCTAGATCGAGACTAGCGCCTTACAATGAGCAGTTCTTC.

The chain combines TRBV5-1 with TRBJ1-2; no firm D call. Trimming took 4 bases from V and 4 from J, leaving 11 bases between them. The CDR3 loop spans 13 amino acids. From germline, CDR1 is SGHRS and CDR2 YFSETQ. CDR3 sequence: CASSKDPSYGYTF. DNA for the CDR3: TGCGCCAGCAGCAAGGACCCCAGCTATGGCTACACCTTC.

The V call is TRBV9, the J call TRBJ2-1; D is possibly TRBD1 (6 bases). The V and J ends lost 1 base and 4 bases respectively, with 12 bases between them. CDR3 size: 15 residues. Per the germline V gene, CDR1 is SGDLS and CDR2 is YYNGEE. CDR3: CASSVIGTNYNEQFF. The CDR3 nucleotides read TGTGCCAGCAGCGTAATCGGGACAAATTACAATGAGCAGTTCTTC.

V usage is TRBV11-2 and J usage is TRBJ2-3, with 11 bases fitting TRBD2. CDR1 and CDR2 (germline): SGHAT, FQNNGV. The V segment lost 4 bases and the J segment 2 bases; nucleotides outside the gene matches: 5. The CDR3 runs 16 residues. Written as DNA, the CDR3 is TGTGCCAGCAGCTCAAGACTAGCGGGGTACACAGATACGCAGTATTTT. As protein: CASSSRLAGYTDTQYF.

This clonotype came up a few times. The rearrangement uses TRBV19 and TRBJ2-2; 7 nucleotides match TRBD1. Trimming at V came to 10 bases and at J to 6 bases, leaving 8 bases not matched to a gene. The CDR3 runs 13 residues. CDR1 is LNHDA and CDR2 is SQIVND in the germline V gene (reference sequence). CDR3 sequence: CATTLTGSGELFF. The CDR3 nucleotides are TGTGCCACCACTTTGACAGGGTCCGGGGAGCTGTTTTTT.

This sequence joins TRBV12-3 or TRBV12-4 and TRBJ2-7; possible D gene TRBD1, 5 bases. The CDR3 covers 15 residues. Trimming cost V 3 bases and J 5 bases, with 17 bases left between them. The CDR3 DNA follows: TGTGCCAGCAGTTTCTTGGGTAATGGGGCCAACGAGCAGTACTTC. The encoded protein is CASSFLGNGANEQYF.

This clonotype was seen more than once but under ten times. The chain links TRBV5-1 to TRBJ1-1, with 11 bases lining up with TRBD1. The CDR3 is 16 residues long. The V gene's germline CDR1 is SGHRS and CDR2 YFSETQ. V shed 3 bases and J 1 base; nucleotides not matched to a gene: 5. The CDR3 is CASSSGQGARNTEAFF. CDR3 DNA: TGCGCCAGCAGCTCTGGACAGGGGGCAAGGAACACTGAAGCTTTCTTT.

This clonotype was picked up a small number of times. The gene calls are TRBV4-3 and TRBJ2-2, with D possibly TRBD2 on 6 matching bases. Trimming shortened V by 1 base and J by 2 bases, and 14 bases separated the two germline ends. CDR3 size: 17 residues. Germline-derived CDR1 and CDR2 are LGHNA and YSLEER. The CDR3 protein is CASSQVNGGTNTGELFF. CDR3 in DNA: TGCGCCAGCAGCCAAGTGAATGGCGGGACCAACACCGGGGAGCTGTTTTTT.

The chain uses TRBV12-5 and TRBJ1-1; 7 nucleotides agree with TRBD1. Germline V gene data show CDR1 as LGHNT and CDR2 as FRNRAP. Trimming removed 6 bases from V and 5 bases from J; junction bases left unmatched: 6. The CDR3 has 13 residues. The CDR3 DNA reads TGTGCTAGTGGCTGGACAGGCGGGACTGAAGCTTTCTTT. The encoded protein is CASGWTGGTEAFF.

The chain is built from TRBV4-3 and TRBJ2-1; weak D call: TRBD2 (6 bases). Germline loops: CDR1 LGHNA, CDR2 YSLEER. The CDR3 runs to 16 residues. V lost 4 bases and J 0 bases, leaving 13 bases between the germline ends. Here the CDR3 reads CASSPTWRDSYNEQFF. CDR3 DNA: TGCGCCAGCAGCCCCACCTGGCGGGACTCCTACAATGAGCAGTTCTTC.

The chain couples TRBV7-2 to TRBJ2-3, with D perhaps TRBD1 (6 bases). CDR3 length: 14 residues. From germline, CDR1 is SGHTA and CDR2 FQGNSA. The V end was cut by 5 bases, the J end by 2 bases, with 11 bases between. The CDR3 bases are TGTGCCAGCAGCGAGGACAGATCCACAGATACGCAGTATTTT. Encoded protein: CASSEDRSTDTQYF.

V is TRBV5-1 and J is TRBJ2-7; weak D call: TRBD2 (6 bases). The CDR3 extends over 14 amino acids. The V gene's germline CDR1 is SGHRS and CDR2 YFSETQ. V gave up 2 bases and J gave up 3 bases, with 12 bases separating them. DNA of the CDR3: TGCGCCAGCAGCTTTTGGGTCGGGAGCTACGAGCAGTACTTC. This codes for CASSFWVGSYEQYF. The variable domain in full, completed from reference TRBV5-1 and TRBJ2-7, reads KAGVTQTPRYLIKTRGQQVTLSCSPISGHRSVSWYQQTPGQGLQFLFEYFSETQRNKGNFPGRFSGRQFSNSRSEMNVSTLELGDSALYLCASSFWVGSYEQYFGPGTRLTVT.

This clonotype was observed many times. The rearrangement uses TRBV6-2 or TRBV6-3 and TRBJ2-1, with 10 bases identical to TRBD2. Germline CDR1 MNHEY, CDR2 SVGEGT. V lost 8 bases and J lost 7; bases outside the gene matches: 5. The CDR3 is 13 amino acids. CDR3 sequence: CASRGLAYNEQFF. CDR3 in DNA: TGTGCCAGCCGGGGACTAGCGTATAATGAGCAGTTCTTC.

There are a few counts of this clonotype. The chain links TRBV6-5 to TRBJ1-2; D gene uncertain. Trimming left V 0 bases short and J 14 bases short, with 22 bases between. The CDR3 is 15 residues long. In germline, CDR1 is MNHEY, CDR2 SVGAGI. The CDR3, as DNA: TGTGCCAGCAGTTACTCGAATTTGAATAGCCGGGTTGTTACCTTC. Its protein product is CASSYSNLNSRVVTF.

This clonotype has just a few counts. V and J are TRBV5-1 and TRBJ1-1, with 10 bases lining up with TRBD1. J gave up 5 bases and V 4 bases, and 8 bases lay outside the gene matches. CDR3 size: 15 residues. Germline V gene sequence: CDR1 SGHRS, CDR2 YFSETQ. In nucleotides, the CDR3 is TGCGCCAGCAGCCTAGGGACAGGGGTAGAGACTGAAGCTTTCTTT. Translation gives CASSLGTGVETEAFF.